The clone carrying this TCR beta chain was detected only once. The method was immunoSEQ multiplex PCR; TCRdb's version includes in-frame clones alone and lacks a portion of them. This sample has about 68,000 clones; roughly nine tenths occur once, and the top ten carry about 0.92%. This entry is derived from a study of T cell changes during pregnancy in multiple sclerosis. The CDR3 extends over 14 amino acids. The ends lost 3 bases at V and 4 bases at J; junction bases unmatched: 5. Germline V gene data show CDR1 as LNHDA and CDR2 as SQIVND (reference sequence). The J gene is TRBJ1-2, the V gene TRBV19, with 7 nucleotides matching TRBD1. The sequence derives from a female donor with multiple sclerosis, enrolled in a pregnancy study. Sequences were derived from peripheral blood, sampled in the second trimester of pregnancy. The CDR3 loop reads CASSMEGQIYGYTF. CDR3 sequence (DNA): TGTGCCAGTAGTATGGAGGGACAGATCTATGGCTACACCTTC. The full variable domain, its missing parts supplied by reference TRBV19 and TRBJ1-2, is DGGITQSPKYLFRKEGQNVTLSCEQNLNHDAMYWYRQDPGQGLRLIYYSQIVNDFQKGDIAEGYSVSREKKESFPLTVTSAQKNPTAFYLCASSMEGQIYGYTFGSGTRLTVV.